These 27 T cell receptor beta chains were all obtained from the same sample, sequenced in a study of T cells in localized non-small cell lung cancer. Using immunoSEQ multiplex PCR, the repertoire was profiled, and TCRdb retains in-frame clones only, with some absent. This sample has under 40,000 clones, with about 78% found just once. The source was peripheral blood, collected before any cancer treatment. Receptor source: a male donor older than 55 with stage II squamous cell lung carcinoma.

The rearrangement uses TRBV27 and TRBJ1-1; D not resolved. Trimming pared 3 bases from V and 1 base from J, leaving 12 bases between. The CDR3 has 15 residues. Germline assignment: CDR1 MNHEY and CDR2 SMNVEV (reference sequence). The CDR3 DNA reads as TGTGCCAGCAGTTTCCTGGGAGGGTCGAACACTGAAGCTTTCTTT. Its protein product is CASSFLGGSNTEAFF.

This rearrangement joins TRBV27 to TRBJ2-3, with a tentative D call TRBD1 (6 bases). The CDR3 runs to 15 residues. V was cut by 6 bases and J by 2 bases, with 15 bases left in between. CDR1 is MNHEY, CDR2 SMNVEV, per germline (reference sequence). The CDR3 DNA is TGTGCCAGCAGCCCCCTCCGGGACAACACAGATACGCAGTATTTT. This codes for CASSPLRDNTDTQYF.

This chain uses TRBV4-2 with TRBJ2-7; 7 bases are a match to TRBD1. The CDR3 totals 16 residues. V trimming: 0 bases; J trimming: 4 bases; junction bases outside the gene matches: 9. Germline CDR1 reads LGHNA; CDR2 reads YNFKEQ. CDR3 coding DNA: TGTGCCAGCAGCCAAGACAACACAGGGGCCATTTACGAGCAGTACTTC. Encoded protein: CASSQDNTGAIYEQYF.

V and J are TRBV4-2 and TRBJ2-1, with 11 positions matching TRBD2. Germline V gene data show CDR1 as LGHNA and CDR2 as YNFKEQ. The CDR3 has 14 amino acids. Unmatched junction bases numbered 1, after V lost 2 bases and J lost 7 bases. This CDR3 is CASSQLAGGNEQFF. CDR3 nucleotide sequence: TGTGCCAGCAGCCAATTAGCGGGAGGGAATGAGCAGTTCTTC.

The gene calls are TRBV19 and TRBJ1-3; D is ambiguous. Germline CDR1 and CDR2: LNHDA and SQIVND (reference sequence). This CDR3 contains 18 residues. Trimming pared 1 base from V and 2 bases from J, leaving 18 bases between. The CDR3 reads CASSIAGLGSDTGNTIYF. CDR3 coding DNA: TGTGCCAGTAGTATAGCAGGTCTCGGCAGTGACACTGGAAACACCATATATTTT.

V and J are TRBV5-1 and TRBJ2-2; 10 nucleotides align to TRBD2. CDR1 and CDR2 from the germline V gene are SGHRS and YFSETQ. V lost 2 bases, J lost 5 bases, and 3 bases stayed unmatched. This CDR3 region has 15 residues. For the CDR3, the DNA is TGCGCCAGCAGCTTACTAGCGGGGACGACCGGGGAGCTGTTTTTT. It is translated as CASSLLAGTTGELFF.

The chain links TRBV9 to TRBJ2-3, with 11 bases matching TRBD2. CDR3 length: 16 amino acids. CDR1 is SGDLS, CDR2 YYNGEE, per germline. Trimming took 0 bases from V and 0 from J; bases not matched to a gene: 0. CDR3 protein: CASSVGTSGSTDTQYF. DNA of the CDR3: TGTGCCAGCAGCGTAGGGACTAGCGGGAGCACAGATACGCAGTATTTT. The full variable domain, its missing parts supplied by reference TRBV9 and TRBJ2-3, is DSGVTQTPKHLITATGQRVTLRCSPRSGDLSVYWYQQSLDQGLQFLIQYYNGEERAKGNILERFSAQQFPDLHSELNLSSLELGDSALYFCASSVGTSGSTDTQYFGPGTRLTVL.

The chain carries TRBV9 and TRBJ2-3; TRBD2 matches at 8 bases. In germline, CDR1 is SGDLS, CDR2 YYNGEE. The CDR3 covers 14 residues. After removal of 6 bases from V and 6 bases from J, the junction contained 9 bases not matched to a gene. CDR3: CASNRGGNADTQYF. In DNA, the CDR3 is TGTGCCAGCAACCGGGGGGGAAATGCGGATACGCAGTATTTT.

The chain has TRBV4-3 and TRBJ2-1; weak D call: TRBD1 (6 bases). V was clipped by 0 bases and J by 10 bases, with 10 bases between them. This CDR3 region has 13 residues. Germline CDR1 and CDR2: LGHNA and YSLEER. The CDR3: CASSQEEQGEQFF. The CDR3 nucleotides read TGCGCCAGCAGCCAAGAGGAGCAGGGGGAGCAGTTCTTC.

This clone has only a few counts. This sequence joins TRBV18 and TRBJ1-6; tentatively, D is TRBD1 (5 bases). V lost 0 bases and J lost 9, with 18 bases in between. This CDR3 region has 17 residues. Germline CDR1 and CDR2: KGHSH and LQKENI. CDR3 sequence: CASSPPGSGPASSPLHF. The CDR3 region has the DNA TGTGCCAGCTCACCACCGGGCTCAGGGCCCGCAAGTTCACCCCTCCACTTT.

The chain couples TRBV23-1 to TRBJ2-7, with D possibly being TRBD2 (7 bases). TRBV23-1 is treated as an ORF (open reading frame) with a function not yet certain. The CDR3 has 16 amino acids. Trimming pared 0 bases from V and 4 bases from J, leaving 16 bases between. CDR3 in amino acids: CASSQSERGARYEQYF. CDR3 in DNA: TGCGCCAGCAGTCAATCGGAACGGGGGGCTAGGTACGAGCAGTACTTC.

The V gene is TRBV30, the J gene TRBJ1-5; 8 nucleotides line up with TRBD1. Losses at the gene ends were 2 bases for V and 4 bases for J; bases not matched to a gene: 10. Germline lookup yields CDR1 GTSNPN and CDR2 SVGIG (reference sequence). The CDR3 covers 16 residues. CDR3: CAWSFTGTGYNQPQHF. In DNA, the CDR3 is TGTGCCTGGAGTTTTACCGGGACAGGTTATAATCAGCCCCAGCATTTT.

The chain combines TRBV29-1 with TRBJ2-7, with 8 bases that match TRBD1. Germline loops: CDR1 SQVTM, CDR2 ANQGSEA. V shed 3 bases, J shed 0 bases, and the junction held 1 base outside the gene matches. The CDR3 is 13 residues long. CDR3 nucleotide sequence: TGCAGCGTTGAGGGACAGGCCTCCTACGAGCAGTACTTC. It encodes CSVEGQASYEQYF.

The chain uses TRBV7-2 and TRBJ2-1; TRBD2 aligns across 9 bases. The J segment lost 10 bases and the V segment lost 0 bases, leaving 10 bases of the junction unmatched. In germline, CDR1 is SGHTA, CDR2 FQGNSA. The CDR3 has 16 residues. CDR3 sequence reads: CASSLAWGSGSYEQFF. The DNA of the CDR3 is TGTGCCAGCAGCTTAGCCTGGGGTAGCGGGAGCTACGAGCAGTTCTTC.

This rearrangement joins TRBV5-1 to TRBJ2-7, with D perhaps matching TRBD1 (6 bases). The germline V and J ends were trimmed by 4 bases and 2 bases, with 16 bases remaining between them. Per the germline V gene, CDR1 is SGHRS and CDR2 is YFSETQ. There are 15 residues in the CDR3. The CDR3: CASSPGHRDAYEQYF. The CDR3 DNA follows: TGCGCCAGCAGCCCGGGACACAGGGACGCCTACGAGCAGTACTTC.

This clone was found a few times. V is TRBV10-3 and J is TRBJ2-2; 13 nucleotides agree with TRBD2. This CDR3 comprises 17 residues. After removal of 4 bases from V and 2 bases from J, the junction contained 4 bases not matched to a gene. Germline CDR1 reads ENHRY; CDR2 reads SYGVKD. CDR3 coding DNA: TGTGCCATCAGTGTGACTAGCGGGAGGCTTAACACCGGGGAGCTGTTTTTT. It encodes CAISVTSGRLNTGELFF.

The rearrangement links TRBV15 to TRBJ2-1; TRBD1 matches 10 bases. The ends lost 5 bases at V and 4 bases at J; junction bases unmatched: 8. Per germline, CDR1 LNHNV and CDR2 YYDKDF (reference sequence). This CDR3 spans 16 amino acids. In DNA, the CDR3 is TGTGCCACCAGCGGTTTCGGGACAGGGGTATACAATGAGCAGTTCTTC. This translates into CATSGFGTGVYNEQFF.

This clone appeared a few times. V is TRBV4-2 and J is TRBJ1-3; D is undetermined. The germline V and J ends were trimmed by 1 base and 1 base, with 2 bases remaining between them. Germline CDR1 reads LGHNA; CDR2 reads YNFKEQ. The CDR3 consists of 13 residues. The CDR3 region is CASSQGSGNTIYF. The CDR3 DNA reads TGTGCCAGCAGCCAAGGATCTGGAAACACCATATATTTT.

This clone was detected once. The gene calls are TRBV12-2 and TRBJ1-3. TRBV12-2 is a documented pseudogene. The CDR3 runs to 13 residues. DNA of the CDR3: TGTGCAAGTCGCTTTTATTGGGGGAACACCATATATTTT. Its protein product is CASRFYWGNTIYF.

This chain joins TRBV5-1 and TRBJ2-5; D perhaps matches TRBD2 (6 bases). Trimming removed 4 bases at V and 3 bases at J, with 10 bases between. CDR3 length: 13 amino acids. CDR1 and CDR2 from the germline V gene are SGHRS and YFSETQ. The DNA for the CDR3 is TGCGCCAGCAGCCTCCCGGGGGAAGAGACCCAGTACTTC. The encoded protein is CASSLPGEETQYF.

The rearrangement joins TRBV6-4 to TRBJ2-1; 8 bases line up with TRBD2. The V gene end was trimmed by 4 bases and the J gene end by 6 bases; junction bases not matched to a gene: 2. This CDR3 region has 13 residues. The germline V gene has CDR1 MRHNA and CDR2 SNTAGT. CDR3 amino acids: CASSVGGVNEQFF. In DNA, the CDR3 is TGTGCCAGCAGTGTCGGGGGGGTCAATGAGCAGTTCTTC.

V and J are TRBV7-2 and TRBJ2-2; 9 bases line up with TRBD2. This CDR3 has 16 amino acids. Germline V gene lookup returns CDR1 SGHTA and CDR2 FQGNSA. The J segment lost 4 bases and the V segment lost 1 base, leaving 4 bases of the junction unmatched. This CDR3 is CASSLGLAGLTGELFF. The CDR3 DNA reads TGTGCCAGCAGCTTAGGGCTAGCGGGACTCACCGGGGAGCTGTTTTTT.

This clone was seen at least ten times. V is TRBV2 and J is TRBJ1-2; D ambiguous. Trimming removed 1 base from V and 4 bases from J, with 7 bases in between. Germline CDR1 SNHLY, CDR2 FYNNEI. The CDR3 has 13 residues. This CDR3 is CASSEDGFYGYTF. The CDR3 DNA reads as TGTGCCAGCAGTGAAGACGGATTCTATGGCTACACCTTC.

The V call is TRBV15, the J call TRBJ1-2; D unclear. V was trimmed by 0 bases and J by 2 bases, leaving 10 bases between them. The CDR3 contains 15 residues. The V gene's germline CDR1 is LNHNV and CDR2 YYDKDF (reference sequence). In DNA, the CDR3 is TGTGCCACCAGCAGAGAATTAGGCCAGAACTATGGCTACACCTTC. Translation gives CATSRELGQNYGYTF.

The chain couples TRBV5-4 to TRBJ2-1, with TRBD2 matching 7 bases. Per the germline V gene, CDR1 is SGHNT and CDR2 is YYREEE (reference sequence). The length of the CDR3 is 15 residues. The V gene end was trimmed by 3 bases and the J gene end by 0 bases; junction bases not matched to a gene: 3. Here the CDR3 reads CASSSSGGSYNEQFF. The CDR3 DNA reads TGTGCCAGCAGCTCTAGCGGAGGCTCCTACAATGAGCAGTTCTTC. The variable domain in full, completed from reference TRBV5-4 and TRBJ2-1, reads ETGVTQSPTHLIKTRGQQVTLRCSSQSGHNTVSWYQQALGQGPQFIFQYYREEENGRGNFPPRFSGLQFPNYSSELNVNALELDDSALYLCASSSSGGSYNEQFFGPGTRLTVL.

The CDR3 nucleotides are TGTGCCAGCAGTTACTTCAGGGGAAATTCACCCCTCCACTTT. Translating gives CASSYFRGNSPLHF. The chain links TRBV6-5 to TRBJ1-6; possibly TRBD1 for D (6 bases). The germline V and J ends were trimmed by 1 base and 7 bases, with 8 bases remaining between them. Germline V lookup: CDR1 MNHEY, CDR2 SVGAGI. This CDR3 comprises 14 residues.

J is TRBJ1-5 and V is TRBV30; tentatively, D is TRBD1 (6 bases). From germline, CDR1 is GTSNPN and CDR2 SVGIG (reference sequence). Trimming took off 2 bases at V and 2 bases at J, with 16 bases between the two ends. CDR3 length: 16 residues. In DNA form, the CDR3 reads TGTGCCTGGAGTATGTGGGACAACCTCGGCAATCAGCCCCAGCATTTT. Protein: CAWSMWDNLGNQPQHF.